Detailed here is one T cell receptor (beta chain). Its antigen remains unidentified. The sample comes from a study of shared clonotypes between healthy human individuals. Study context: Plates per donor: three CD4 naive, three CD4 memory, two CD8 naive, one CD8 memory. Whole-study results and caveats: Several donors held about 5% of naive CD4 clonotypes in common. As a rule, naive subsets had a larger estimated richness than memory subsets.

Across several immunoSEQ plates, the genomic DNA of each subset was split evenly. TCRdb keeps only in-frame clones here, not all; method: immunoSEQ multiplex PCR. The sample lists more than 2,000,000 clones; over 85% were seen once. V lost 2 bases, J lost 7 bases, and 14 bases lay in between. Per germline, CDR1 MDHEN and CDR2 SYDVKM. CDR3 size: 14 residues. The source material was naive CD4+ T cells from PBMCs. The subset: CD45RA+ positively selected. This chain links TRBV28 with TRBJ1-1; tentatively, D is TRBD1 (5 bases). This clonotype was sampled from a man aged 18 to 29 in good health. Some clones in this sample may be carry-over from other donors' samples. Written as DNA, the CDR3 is TGTGCCAGCAGTTTAGGTGGGGCGGGCGGTGAAGCTTTCTTT. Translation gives CASSLGGAGGEAFF. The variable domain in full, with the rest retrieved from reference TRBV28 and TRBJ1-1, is DVKVTQSSRYLVKRTGEKVFLECVQDMDHENMFWYRQDPGLGLRLIYFSYDVKMKEKGDIPEGYSVSREKKERFSLILESASTNQTSMYLCASSLGGAGGEAFFGQGTRLTVV.